These 6 T cell receptor beta chains originate from one sample sequenced in a study of T cell repertoires in cytomegalovirus infection. No antigen is known for these receptors. TCRdb ran MiXCR on the reads and lists one entry per CDR3 protein. Among about 770,000 distinct CDR3 sequences listed, 25% to 35% were seen once. The sample consisted of cultured CD8+ T cells from PBMCs, taken from culture after CMV antigen stimulation. These receptors all stem from a human donor in good health (CMV status not recorded). Some clones in this sample may be carry-over from other donors' samples.

The V and J genes are TRBV27 and TRBJ2-3; D is unresolved. Germline V CDR1 and CDR2: MNHEY, SMNVEV (reference sequence). The CDR3 consists of 14 residues. V dropped 5 bases and J dropped 6 bases, with 15 bases sitting between them. CDR3 region: CASSEDGWLDTQYF. The CDR3 nucleotides are TGTGCCAGCAGTGAGGACGGCTGGCTGGATACGCAGTATTTT.

This clonotype came up a few times. The V gene is TRBV19, the J gene TRBJ2-6; D gene uncertain. The CDR3 consists of 16 residues. V was trimmed by 2 bases and J by 0 bases, leaving 8 bases between them. From germline, CDR1 is LNHDA and CDR2 SQIVND (reference sequence). The CDR3: CASSISGYSGANVLTF. The CDR3 region has the DNA TGTGCCAGTAGTATATCCGGGTACTCTGGGGCCAACGTCCTGACTTTC.

The V call is TRBV7-8, the J call TRBJ1-1; no reliable D call. Germline values: CDR1 SGHVS, CDR2 FQNEAQ. V was trimmed by 5 bases and J by 1 base, leaving 11 bases between them. This CDR3 has 14 residues. In DNA form, the CDR3 reads TGTGCCAGCAGCCCAGACGGCCGGAACACTGAAGCTTTCTTT. Amino acids: CASSPDGRNTEAFF.

This clonotype came up a few times. As DNA, the CDR3 is TGTGCCAGCAGCCCCTTCCTCAGCACAGATACGCAGTATTTT. Protein: CASSPFLSTDTQYF. The rearrangement uses TRBV11-1 and TRBJ2-3; D call uncertain. From germline, CDR1 is SGHAT and CDR2 FQDESV (reference sequence). The length of the CDR3 is 14 residues. The V end was cut by 5 bases, the J end by 0 bases, with 9 bases between.

The sample holds a few counts of this clonotype. The chain combines TRBV6-2 or TRBV6-3 with TRBJ2-7; either TRBD1 or TRBD2 may fit D (6 bases each). V was clipped by 5 bases and J by 7 bases, with 18 bases between them. Per germline, CDR1 MNHEY and CDR2 SVGEGT. This CDR3 spans 14 amino acids. This CDR3 reads CASSLFSGAAEQYV. Written as DNA, the CDR3 is TGTGCCAGCAGTCTATTTTCGGGGGCGGCTGAGCAGTACGTC.

This clonotype was seen at least ten times. CDR3 in amino acids: CASSLPTGTANTGELFF. The CDR3 nucleotides read TGTGCCAGCAGCTTACCCACCGGGACAGCGAACACCGGGGAGCTGTTTTTT. The chain combines TRBV7-2 with TRBJ2-2; 7 positions match TRBD1. The CDR3 extends over 17 amino acids. The ends lost 2 bases at V and 0 bases at J; junction bases unmatched: 6. CDR1 and CDR2 (germline): SGHTA, FQGNSA.